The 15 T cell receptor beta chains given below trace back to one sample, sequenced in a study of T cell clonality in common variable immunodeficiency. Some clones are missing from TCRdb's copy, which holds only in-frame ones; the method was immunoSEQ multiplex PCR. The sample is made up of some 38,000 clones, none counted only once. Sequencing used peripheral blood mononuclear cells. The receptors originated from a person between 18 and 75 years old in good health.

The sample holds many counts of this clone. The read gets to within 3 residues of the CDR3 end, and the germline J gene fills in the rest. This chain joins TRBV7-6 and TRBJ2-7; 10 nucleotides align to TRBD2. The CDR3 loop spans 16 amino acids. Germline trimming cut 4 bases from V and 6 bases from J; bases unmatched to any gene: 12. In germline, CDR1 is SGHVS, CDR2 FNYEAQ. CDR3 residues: CASSSLLSGRAGEQYF. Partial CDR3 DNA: TGTGCCAGCAGCTCCCTCTTAAGCGGGAGGGCTGGCGAG.

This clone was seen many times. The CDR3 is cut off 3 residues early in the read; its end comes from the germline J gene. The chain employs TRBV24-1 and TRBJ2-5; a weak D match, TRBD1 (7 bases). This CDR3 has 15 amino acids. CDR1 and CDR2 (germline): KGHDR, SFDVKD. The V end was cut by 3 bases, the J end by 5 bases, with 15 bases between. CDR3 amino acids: CATSDRQGGGETQYF. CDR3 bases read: TGTGCCACCAGTGATAGACAGGGAGGCGGCGAGACC.

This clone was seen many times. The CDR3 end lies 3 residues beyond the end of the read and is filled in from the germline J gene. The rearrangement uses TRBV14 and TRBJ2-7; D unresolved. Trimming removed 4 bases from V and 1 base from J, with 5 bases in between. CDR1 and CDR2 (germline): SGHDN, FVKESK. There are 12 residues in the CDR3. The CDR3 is CASSPSSYEQYF. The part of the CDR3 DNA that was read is TGTGCCAGCAGCCCTTCTTCCTACGAG.

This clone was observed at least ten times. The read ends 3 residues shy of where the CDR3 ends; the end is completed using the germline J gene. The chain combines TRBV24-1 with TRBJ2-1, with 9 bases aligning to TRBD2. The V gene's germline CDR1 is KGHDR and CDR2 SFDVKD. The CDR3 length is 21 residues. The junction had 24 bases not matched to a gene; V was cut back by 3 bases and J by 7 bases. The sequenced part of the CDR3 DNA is TGTGCCACCAGTGATCCCCCCTGGTCCCACCTACGGCGGGAGGGGGTGAATGAG. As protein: CATSDPPWSHLRREGVNE. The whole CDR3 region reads CATSDPPWSHLRREGVNEQFF.

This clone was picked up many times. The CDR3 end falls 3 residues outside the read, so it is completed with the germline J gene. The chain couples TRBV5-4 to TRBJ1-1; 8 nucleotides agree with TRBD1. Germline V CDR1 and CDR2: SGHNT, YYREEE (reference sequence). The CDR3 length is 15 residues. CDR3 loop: CASSSEAGGAVEAFF. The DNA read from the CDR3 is TGTGCCAGCAGCTCAGAGGCAGGGGGCGCCGTCGAA.

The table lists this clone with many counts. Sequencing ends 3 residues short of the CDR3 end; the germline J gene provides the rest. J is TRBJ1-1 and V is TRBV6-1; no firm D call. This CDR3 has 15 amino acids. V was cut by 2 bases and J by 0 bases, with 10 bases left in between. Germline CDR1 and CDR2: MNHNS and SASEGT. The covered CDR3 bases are TGTGCCAGCAGTGAACAGGAAATGGTGAACACTGAA. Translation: CASSEQEMVNTE. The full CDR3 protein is CASSEQEMVNTEAFF.

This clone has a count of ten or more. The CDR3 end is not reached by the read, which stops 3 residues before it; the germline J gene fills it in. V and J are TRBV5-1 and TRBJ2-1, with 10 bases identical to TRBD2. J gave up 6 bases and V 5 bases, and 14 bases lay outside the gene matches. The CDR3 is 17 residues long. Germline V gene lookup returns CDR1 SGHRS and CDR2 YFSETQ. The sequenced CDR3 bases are TGCGCCAGCAGATCCGGCGGGCTAGGACTAGCGGCCAATGAG. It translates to CASRSGGLGLAANE. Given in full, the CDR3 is CASRSGGLGLAANEQFF.

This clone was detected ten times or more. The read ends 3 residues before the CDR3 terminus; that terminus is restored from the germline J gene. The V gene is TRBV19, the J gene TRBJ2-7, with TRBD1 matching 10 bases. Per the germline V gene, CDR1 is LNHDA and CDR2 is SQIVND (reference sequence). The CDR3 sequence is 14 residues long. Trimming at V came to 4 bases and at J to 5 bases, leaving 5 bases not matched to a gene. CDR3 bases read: TGTGCCAGTAGTACCCGGACAGGGGGTAACGAG. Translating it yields CASSTRTGGNE. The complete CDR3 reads CASSTRTGGNEQYF.

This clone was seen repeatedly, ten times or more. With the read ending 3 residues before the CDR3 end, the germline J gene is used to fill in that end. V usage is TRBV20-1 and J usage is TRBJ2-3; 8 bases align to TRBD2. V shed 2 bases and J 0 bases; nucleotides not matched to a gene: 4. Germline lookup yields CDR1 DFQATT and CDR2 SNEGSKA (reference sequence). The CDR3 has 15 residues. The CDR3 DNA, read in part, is TGCAGTGCTAGATGGCGGGAGGCTAGCACAGATACG. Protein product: CSARWREASTDT. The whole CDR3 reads CSARWREASTDTQYF.

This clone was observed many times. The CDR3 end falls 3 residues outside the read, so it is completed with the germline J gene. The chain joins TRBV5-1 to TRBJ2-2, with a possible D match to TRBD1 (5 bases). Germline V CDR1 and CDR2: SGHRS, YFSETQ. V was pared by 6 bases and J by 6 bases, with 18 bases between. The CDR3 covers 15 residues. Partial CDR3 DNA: TGCGCCAGCAACGCGGACCAGGGTGGGGCCGGGGAG. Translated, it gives CASNADQGGAGE. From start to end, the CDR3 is CASNADQGGAGELFF.

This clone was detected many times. CDR3 in amino acids: CASRFMGGAQETQYF. The covered CDR3 bases are TGTGCCAGCCGATTCATGGGAGGGGCCCAAGAGACC. The chain carries TRBV19 and TRBJ2-5; 7 bases are a match to TRBD2. Read coverage stops 3 residues before the CDR3 terminus; the germline J gene supplies the remainder. Germline CDR1 and CDR2: LNHDA and SQIVND (reference sequence). The CDR3 has 15 residues. The trim removed 9 bases at V and 1 base at J, leaving 11 bases unmatched.

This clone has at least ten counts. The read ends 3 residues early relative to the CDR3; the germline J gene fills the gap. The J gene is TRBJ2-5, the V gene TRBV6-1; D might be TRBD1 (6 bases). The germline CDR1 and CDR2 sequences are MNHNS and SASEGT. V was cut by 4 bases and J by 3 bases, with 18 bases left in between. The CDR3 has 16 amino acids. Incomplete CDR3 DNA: TGTGCCAGCAGTGCGAATACAGGGATCCAGAAAGAGACC. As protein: CASSANTGIQKET. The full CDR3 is CASSANTGIQKETQYF.

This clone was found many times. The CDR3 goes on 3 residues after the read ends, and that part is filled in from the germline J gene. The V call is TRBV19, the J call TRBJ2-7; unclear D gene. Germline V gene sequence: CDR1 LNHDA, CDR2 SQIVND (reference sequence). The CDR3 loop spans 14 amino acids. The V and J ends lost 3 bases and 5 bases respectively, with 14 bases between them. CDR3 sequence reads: CASSIRQPWDEQYF. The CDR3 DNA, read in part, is TGTGCCAGTAGTATCCGACAACCCTGGGACGAG.

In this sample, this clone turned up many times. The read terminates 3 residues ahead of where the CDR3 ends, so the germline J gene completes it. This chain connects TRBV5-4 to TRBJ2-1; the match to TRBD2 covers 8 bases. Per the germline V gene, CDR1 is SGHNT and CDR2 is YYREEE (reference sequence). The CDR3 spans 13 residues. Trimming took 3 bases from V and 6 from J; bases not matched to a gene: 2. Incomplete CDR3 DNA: TGTGCCAGCAGCTCCACTAGCGGCAATGAG. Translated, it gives CASSSTSGNE. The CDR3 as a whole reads CASSSTSGNEQFF.

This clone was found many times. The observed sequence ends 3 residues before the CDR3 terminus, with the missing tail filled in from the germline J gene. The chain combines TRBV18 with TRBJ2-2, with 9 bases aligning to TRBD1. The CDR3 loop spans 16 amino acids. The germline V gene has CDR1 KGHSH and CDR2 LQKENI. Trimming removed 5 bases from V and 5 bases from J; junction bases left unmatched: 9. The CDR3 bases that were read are TGTGCCAGCTCATCCACCGGGACAGGGCTAACCGGGGAG. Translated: CASSSTGTGLTGE. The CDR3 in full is CASSSTGTGLTGELFF.